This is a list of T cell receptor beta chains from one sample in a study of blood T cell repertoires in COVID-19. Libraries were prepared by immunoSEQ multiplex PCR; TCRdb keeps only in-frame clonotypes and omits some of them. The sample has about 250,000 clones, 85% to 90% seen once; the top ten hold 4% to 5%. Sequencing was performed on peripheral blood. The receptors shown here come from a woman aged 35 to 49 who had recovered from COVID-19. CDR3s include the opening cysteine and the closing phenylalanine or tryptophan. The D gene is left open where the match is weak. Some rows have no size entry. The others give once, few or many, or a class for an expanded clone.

CASSSRPGYGYTF	TGTGCCAGCAGCTCCAGACCGGGGTATGGCTACACCTTC	.	TRBV9	TRBJ1-2	.
CASSPPGAVGYGYTF	TGTGCCAGCTCACCACCGGGCGCTGTGGGCTATGGCTACACCTTC	.	TRBV18	TRBJ1-2	.
CASSSNYGELFF	TGTGCCAGCAGTTCTAACTACGGGGAGCTGTTTTTT	.	TRBV12-3/TRBV12-4	TRBJ2-2	.
CASSSTGRFMNTEAFF	TGCGCCAGCAGTTCGACAGGACGCTTCATGAACACTGAAGCTTTCTTT	.	TRBV4-1	TRBJ1-1	.
CAISEEGLAKNIQYF	TGTGCCATCAGTGAGGAGGGTCTAGCCAAAAACATTCAGTACTTC	.	TRBV10-3	TRBJ2-4	.
CASSLDSFNEKLFF	TGTGCCAGCAGCTTGGACAGCTTTAATGAAAAACTGTTTTTT	once	TRBV5-5	TRBJ1-4	.
CASSLVGQKANYGYTF	TGTGCCAGCAGCTTAGTGGGCCAGAAAGCTAACTATGGCTACACCTTC	.	TRBV7-6	TRBJ1-2	.
CASSEGSRGREQYF	TGTGCCAGCAGTGAAGGGTCCAGGGGGCGCGAGCAGTACTTC	few	TRBV6-1	TRBJ2-7	TRBD1
CASSKDRGQNTEAFF	TGTGCCAGCAGCAAAGACAGGGGGCAGAACACTGAAGCTTTCTTT	.	TRBV11-2	TRBJ1-1	TRBD1
CASSYWGGETQYF	TGTGCCAGCAGTTACTGGGGGGGAGAGACCCAGTACTTC	few	TRBV6-2/TRBV6-3	TRBJ2-5	TRBD2
CASSYRDSYNQPQHF	TGTGCCAGCAGTTACCGGGACAGTTACAATCAGCCCCAGCATTTT	.	TRBV6-5	TRBJ1-5	TRBD1
CASSLVASGNIQYF	TGTGCCAGCAGCTTAGTCGCTAGCGGAAACATTCAGTACTTC	.	TRBV7-6	TRBJ2-4	TRBD2
CASDRRDRMIGYTF	TGTGCCAGCGATCGCCGGGACAGGATGATTGGCTACACCTTC	few	TRBV6-5	TRBJ1-2	TRBD1
CASSQEGGRLYNEQFF	TGCGCCAGCAGCCAAGAGGGCGGGCGGCTCTACAATGAGCAGTTCTTC	.	TRBV4-1	TRBJ2-1	.
CASSTTSGNTDTQYF	TGTGCCAGCAGCACCACTAGCGGGAATACAGATACGCAGTATTTT	.	TRBV27	TRBJ2-3	TRBD2
CASSPLGGTPNTGELFF	TGTGCCAGCAGCCCTCTCGGGGGGACACCGAACACCGGGGAGCTGTTTTTT	.	TRBV5-6	TRBJ2-2	.